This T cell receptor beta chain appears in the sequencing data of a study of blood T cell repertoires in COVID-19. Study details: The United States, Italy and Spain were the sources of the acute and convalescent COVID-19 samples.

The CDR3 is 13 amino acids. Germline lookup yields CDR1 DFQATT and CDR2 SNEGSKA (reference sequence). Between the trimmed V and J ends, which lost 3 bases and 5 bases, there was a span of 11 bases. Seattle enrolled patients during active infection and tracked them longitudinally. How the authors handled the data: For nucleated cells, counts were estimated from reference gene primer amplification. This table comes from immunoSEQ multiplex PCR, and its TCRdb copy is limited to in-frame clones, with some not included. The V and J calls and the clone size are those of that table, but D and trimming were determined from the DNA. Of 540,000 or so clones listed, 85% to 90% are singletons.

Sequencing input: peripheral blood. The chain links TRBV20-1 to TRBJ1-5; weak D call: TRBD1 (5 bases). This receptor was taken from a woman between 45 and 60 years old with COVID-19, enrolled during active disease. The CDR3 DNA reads TGCAGTGCTAGTCGCGGGGGTGATCAGCCCCAGCATTTT. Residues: CSASRGGDQPQHF.